The present T cell receptor (beta chain) was sequenced within a study of CD8+ T cells in alopecia areata. Study-level background: For the treated group, dosing was oral tofacitinib at 5 to 10 mg twice daily. General study points: Given one nonresponder, whether baseline CD8+ expansion relates to response remains uncertain. In scalp samples, resident alphabeta T cells of normal skin are also sequenced. Patients showed less clear TCR sequence sharing than mice, possibly partly because of HLA diversity.

Indicated treatment: oral pan-JAK inhibitor, 5-10 mg twice daily. Extracted from the samples, RNA was reverse transcribed into cDNA to serve as the sequencing template. TCRdb keeps only in-frame clones here, not all; method: immunoSEQ multiplex PCR. Found here are about 140,000 clones, roughly 86% of them singletons; the top ten hold 13%. This clone turned up a few times. Its antigen is unidentified. The junction had 11 bases not matched to a gene; V was cut back by 8 bases and J by 7 bases. This CDR3 spans 14 amino acids. Germline CDR1 and CDR2: GTSNPN and SVGIG (reference sequence). The receptor was derived from a human donor with alopecia areata. The chain uses TRBV30 and TRBJ2-1; TRBD2 agrees at 10 bases. The sequencing used CD8+ T cells sorted from blood, collected at week 4, from a patient treated with tofacitinib. CDR3 nucleotide sequence: TGTGCCACCTCTCTAGCGGGAGTCTGGAATGAGCAGTTCTTC. Its translation is CATSLAGVWNEQFF.